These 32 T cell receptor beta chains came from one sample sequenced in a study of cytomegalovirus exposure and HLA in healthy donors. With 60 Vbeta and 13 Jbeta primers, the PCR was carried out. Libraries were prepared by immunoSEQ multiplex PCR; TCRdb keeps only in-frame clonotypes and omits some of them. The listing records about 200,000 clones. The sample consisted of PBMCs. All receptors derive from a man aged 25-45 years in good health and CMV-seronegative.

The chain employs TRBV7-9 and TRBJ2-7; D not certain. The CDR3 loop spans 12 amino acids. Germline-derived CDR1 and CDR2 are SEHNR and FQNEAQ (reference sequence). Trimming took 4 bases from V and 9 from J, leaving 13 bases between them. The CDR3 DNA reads TGTGCCAGCAGCTCTCCTGCCCCGGGGCAGTACTTC. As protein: CASSSPAPGQYF.

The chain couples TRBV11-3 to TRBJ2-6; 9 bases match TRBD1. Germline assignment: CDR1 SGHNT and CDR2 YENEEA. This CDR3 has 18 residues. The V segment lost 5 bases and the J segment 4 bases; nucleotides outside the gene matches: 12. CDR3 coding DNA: TGTGCCAGCAGCCTAAGTCCCGGGACAGGGACCGGGGCCAACGTCCTGACTTTC. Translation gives CASSLSPGTGTGANVLTF.

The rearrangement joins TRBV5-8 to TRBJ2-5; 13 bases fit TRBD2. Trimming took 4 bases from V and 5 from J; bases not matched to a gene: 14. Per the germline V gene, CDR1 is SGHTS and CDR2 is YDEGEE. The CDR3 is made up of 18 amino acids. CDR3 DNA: TGTGCCAGCAGCCTACTAGCGGGAGGGCCTTTTTCTGGGGAGACCCAGTACTTC. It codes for CASSLLAGGPFSGETQYF.

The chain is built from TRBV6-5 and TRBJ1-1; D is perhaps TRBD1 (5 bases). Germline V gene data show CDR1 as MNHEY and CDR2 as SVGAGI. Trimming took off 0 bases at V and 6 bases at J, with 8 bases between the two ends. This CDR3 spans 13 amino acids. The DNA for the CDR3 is TGTGCCAGCAGTTACTCAGGGGTTGCTGAAGCTTTCTTT. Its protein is CASSYSGVAEAFF.

CDR3 nucleotides: TGTGCCAGCAGCCAAGGACTAGCGGGGGACACAGATACGCAGTATTTT. This gives the protein CASSQGLAGDTDTQYF. The rearrangement uses TRBV4-2 and TRBJ2-3; 12 bases line up with TRBD2. CDR1 and CDR2 (germline): LGHNA, YNFKEQ. The CDR3 runs 16 residues. With V trimmed by 1 base and J by 2 bases, 1 base remained unmatched.

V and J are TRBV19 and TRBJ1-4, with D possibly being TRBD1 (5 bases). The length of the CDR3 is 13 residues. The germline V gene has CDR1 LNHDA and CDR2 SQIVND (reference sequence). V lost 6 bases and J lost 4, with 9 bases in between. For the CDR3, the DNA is TGTGCCAGTAGACGGCAGGGTAATGAAAAACTGTTTTTT. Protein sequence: CASRRQGNEKLFF.

CDR3 amino acids: CASSVVSTGYGYTF. The CDR3 DNA sequence: TGTGCCAGCAGCGTAGTAAGCACAGGCTATGGCTACACCTTC. J is TRBJ1-2 and V is TRBV9; TRBD1 might be the D (5 bases). The V gene's germline CDR1 is SGDLS and CDR2 YYNGEE. The CDR3 totals 14 residues. The V end lost 0 bases, the J end lost 4 bases, and 10 bases lay between the germline ends. The complete variable domain, with remaining parts taken from reference TRBV9 and TRBJ1-2, reads DSGVTQTPKHLITATGQRVTLRCSPRSGDLSVYWYQQSLDQGLQFLIQYYNGEERAKGNILERFSAQQFPDLHSELNLSSLELGDSALYFCASSVVSTGYGYTFGSGTRLTVV.

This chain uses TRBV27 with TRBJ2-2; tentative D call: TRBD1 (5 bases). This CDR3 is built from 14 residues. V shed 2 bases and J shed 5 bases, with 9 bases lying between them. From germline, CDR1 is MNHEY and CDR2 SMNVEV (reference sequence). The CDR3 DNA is TGTGCCAGCAGTTTAGGGCAGGGAACCGGGGAGCTGTTTTTT. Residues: CASSLGQGTGELFF.

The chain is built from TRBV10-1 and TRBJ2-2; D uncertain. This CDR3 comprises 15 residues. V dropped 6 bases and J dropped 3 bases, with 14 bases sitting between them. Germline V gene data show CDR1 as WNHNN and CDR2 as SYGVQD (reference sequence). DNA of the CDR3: TGCGCCAGCAGCATAAACTTGTCCTACACCGGGGAGCTGTTTTTT. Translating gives CASSINLSYTGELFF.

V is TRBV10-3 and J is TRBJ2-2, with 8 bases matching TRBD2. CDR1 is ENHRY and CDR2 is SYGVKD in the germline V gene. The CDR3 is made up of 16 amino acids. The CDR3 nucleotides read TGTGCTACGAAGGGCAGCGGGACTAGGGGCACCGGGGAGCTGTTTTTT. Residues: CATKGSGTRGTGELFF.

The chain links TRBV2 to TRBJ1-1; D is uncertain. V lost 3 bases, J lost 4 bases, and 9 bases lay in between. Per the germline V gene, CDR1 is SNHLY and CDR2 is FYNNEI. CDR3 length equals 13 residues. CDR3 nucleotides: TGTGCCAGCAGTGACCTGTCGAGCACTGAAGCTTTCTTT. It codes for CASSDLSSTEAFF.

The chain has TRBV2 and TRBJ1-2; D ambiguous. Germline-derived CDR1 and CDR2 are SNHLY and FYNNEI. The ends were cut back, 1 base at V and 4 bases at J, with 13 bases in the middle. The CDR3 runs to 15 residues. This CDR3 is CASSEVVRKFYGYTF. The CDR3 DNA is TGTGCCAGCAGTGAAGTGGTCAGAAAATTCTATGGCTACACCTTC.

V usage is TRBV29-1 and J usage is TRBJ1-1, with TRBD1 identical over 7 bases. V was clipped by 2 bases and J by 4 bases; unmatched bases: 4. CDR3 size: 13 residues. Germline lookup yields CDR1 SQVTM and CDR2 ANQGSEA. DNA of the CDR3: TGCAGCGTTGAAAGTGCAGGGGGCACTGAAGCTTTCTTT. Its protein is CSVESAGGTEAFF. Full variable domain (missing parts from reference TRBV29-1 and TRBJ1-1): SAVISQKPSRDICQRGTSLTIQCQVDSQVTMMFWYRQQPGQSLTLIATANQGSEATYESGFVIDKFPISRPNLTFSTLTVSNMSPEDSSIYLCSVESAGGTEAFFGQGTRLTVV.

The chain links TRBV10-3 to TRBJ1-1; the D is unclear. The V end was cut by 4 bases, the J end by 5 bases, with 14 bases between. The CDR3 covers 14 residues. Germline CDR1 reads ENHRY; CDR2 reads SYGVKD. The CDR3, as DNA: TGTGCCATCAGTGGCTCCGGGTCTAGGACTGAAGCTTTCTTT. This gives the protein CAISGSGSRTEAFF.

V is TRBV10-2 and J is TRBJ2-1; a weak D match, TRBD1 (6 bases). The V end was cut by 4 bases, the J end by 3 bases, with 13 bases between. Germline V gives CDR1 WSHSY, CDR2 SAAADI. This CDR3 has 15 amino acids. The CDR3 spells CASSGDVGHYNEQFF. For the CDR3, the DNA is TGCGCCAGCAGTGGGGACGTGGGACACTACAATGAGCAGTTCTTC.

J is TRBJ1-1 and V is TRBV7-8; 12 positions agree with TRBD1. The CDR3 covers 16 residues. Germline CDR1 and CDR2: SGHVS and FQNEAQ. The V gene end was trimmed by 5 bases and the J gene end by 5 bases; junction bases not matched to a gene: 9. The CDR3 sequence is CASSPGQGALLTEAFF. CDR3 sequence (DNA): TGTGCCAGCAGCCCGGGACAGGGGGCTTTATTGACTGAAGCTTTCTTT.

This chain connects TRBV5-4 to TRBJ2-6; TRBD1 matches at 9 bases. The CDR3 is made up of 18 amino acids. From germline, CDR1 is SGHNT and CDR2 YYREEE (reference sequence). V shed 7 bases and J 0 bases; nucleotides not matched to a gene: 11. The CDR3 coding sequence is TGTGCCAGCTCGCCCCCGGGACAGGGAAACTCTGGGGCCAACGTCCTGACTTTC. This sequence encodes CASSPPGQGNSGANVLTF.

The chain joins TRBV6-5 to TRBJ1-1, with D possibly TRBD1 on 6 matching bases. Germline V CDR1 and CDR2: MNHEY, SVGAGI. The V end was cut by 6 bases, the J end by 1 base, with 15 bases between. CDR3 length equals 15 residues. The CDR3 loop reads CASREWTVWNTEAFF. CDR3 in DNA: TGTGCCAGCAGGGAGTGGACAGTCTGGAACACTGAAGCTTTCTTT.

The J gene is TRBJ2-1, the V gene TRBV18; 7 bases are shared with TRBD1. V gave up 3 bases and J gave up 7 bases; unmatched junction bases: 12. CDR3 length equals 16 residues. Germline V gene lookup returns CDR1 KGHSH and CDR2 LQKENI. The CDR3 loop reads CASSPRGQTMKNEQFF. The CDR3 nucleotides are TGTGCCAGCTCACCGAGGGGACAGACAATGAAGAATGAGCAGTTCTTC.

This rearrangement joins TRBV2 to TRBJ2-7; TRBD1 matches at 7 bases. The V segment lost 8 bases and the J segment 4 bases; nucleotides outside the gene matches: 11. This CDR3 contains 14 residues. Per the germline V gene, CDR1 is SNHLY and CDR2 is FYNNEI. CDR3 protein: CASGRRDSRYEQYF. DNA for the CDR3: TGTGCCAGCGGGAGACGGGACAGCCGTTACGAGCAGTACTTC.

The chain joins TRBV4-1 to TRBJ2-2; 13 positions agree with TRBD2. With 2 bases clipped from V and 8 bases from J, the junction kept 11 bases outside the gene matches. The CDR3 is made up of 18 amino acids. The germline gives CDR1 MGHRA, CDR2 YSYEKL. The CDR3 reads CASSQTGLAGALSGELFF. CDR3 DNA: TGCGCCAGCAGCCAAACAGGACTAGCGGGGGCCCTGAGTGGGGAGCTGTTTTTT.

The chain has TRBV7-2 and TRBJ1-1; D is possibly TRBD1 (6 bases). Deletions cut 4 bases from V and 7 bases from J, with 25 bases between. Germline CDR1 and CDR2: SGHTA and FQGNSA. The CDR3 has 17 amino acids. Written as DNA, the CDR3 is TGTGCCAGCAGCTGGCGGGGGAGGGGGAAGAAGGTCGGTGAAGCTTTCTTT. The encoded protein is CASSWRGRGKKVGEAFF.

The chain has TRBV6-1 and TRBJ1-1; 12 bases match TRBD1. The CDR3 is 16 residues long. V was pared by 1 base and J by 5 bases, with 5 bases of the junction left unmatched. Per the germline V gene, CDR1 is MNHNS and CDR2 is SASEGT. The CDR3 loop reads CASSEVGQGAGTEAFF. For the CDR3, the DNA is TGTGCCAGCAGTGAAGTGGGACAGGGGGCAGGGACTGAAGCTTTCTTT.

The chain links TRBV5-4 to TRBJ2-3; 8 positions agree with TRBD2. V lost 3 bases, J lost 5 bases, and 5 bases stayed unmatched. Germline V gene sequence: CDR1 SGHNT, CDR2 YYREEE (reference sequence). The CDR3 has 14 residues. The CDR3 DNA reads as TGTGCCAGCAGCTCGGGACTAGAACAAGATACGCAGTATTTT. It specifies CASSSGLEQDTQYF.

CDR3 sequence (DNA): TGTGCCAGCAGCTTAGTGGGACAGGAAAACTATGGCTACACCTTC. Translated: CASSLVGQENYGYTF. The chain links TRBV7-2 to TRBJ1-2, with TRBD1 identical over 8 bases. The germline gives CDR1 SGHTA, CDR2 FQGNSA. The V and J ends lost 1 base and 2 bases, in that order; junction bases with no gene match: 3. This CDR3 contains 15 residues.

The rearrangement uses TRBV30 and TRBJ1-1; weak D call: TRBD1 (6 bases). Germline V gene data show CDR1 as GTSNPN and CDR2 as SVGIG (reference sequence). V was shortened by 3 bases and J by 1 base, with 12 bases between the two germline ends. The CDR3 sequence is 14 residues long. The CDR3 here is CAWRGQRKNTEAFF. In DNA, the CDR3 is TGTGCCTGGAGAGGACAGCGGAAGAACACTGAAGCTTTCTTT.

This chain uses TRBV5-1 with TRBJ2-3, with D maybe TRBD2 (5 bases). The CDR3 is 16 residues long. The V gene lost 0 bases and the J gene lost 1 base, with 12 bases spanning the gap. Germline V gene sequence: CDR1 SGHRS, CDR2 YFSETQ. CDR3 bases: TGCGCCAGCAGCTTGGATGAGGGAAGCGGCACAGATACGCAGTATTTT. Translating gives CASSLDEGSGTDTQYF. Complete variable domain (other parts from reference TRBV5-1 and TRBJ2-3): KAGVTQTPRYLIKTRGQQVTLSCSPISGHRSVSWYQQTPGQGLQFLFEYFSETQRNKGNFPGRFSGRQFSNSRSEMNVSTLELGDSALYLCASSLDEGSGTDTQYFGPGTRLTVL.

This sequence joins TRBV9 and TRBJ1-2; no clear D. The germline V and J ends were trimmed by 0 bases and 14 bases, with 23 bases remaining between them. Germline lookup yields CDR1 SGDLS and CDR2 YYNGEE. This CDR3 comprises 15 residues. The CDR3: CASSVASRTSLGRTF. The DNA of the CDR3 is TGTGCCAGCAGCGTAGCTTCGAGGACCTCCCTCGGGAGGACCTTC.

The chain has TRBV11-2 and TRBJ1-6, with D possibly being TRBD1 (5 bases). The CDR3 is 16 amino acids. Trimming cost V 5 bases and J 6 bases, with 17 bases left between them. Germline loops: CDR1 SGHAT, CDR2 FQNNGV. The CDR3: CASSSPRGYGNSPLHF. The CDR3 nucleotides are TGTGCCAGCAGCAGCCCACGGGGGTATGGTAATTCACCCCTCCACTTT.

For the CDR3, the DNA is TGTGCCGTCGCCCGACAGGGGGGGGGCACTGAAGCTTTCTTT. This gives the protein CAVARQGGGTEAFF. The chain combines TRBV6-1 with TRBJ1-1, with 9 bases lining up with TRBD1. Germline CDR1 MNHNS, CDR2 SASEGT. J gave up 4 bases and V 11 bases, and 11 bases lay outside the gene matches. The length of the CDR3 is 14 residues.

The CDR3 reads CASSLLETGTGLTEAFF. For the CDR3, the DNA is TGTGCCAGCAGTTTGCTCGAAACCGGGACAGGGCTCACTGAAGCTTTCTTT. The rearrangement uses TRBV27 and TRBJ1-1, with 9 bases identical to TRBD1. Germline V gene data show CDR1 as MNHEY and CDR2 as SMNVEV (reference sequence). The ends lost 3 bases at V and 4 bases at J; junction bases unmatched: 12. The CDR3 length is 17 residues.

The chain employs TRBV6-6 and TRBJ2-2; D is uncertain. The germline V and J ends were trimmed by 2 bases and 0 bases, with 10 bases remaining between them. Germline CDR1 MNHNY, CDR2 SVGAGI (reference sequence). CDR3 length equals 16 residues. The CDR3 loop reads CASSYRGRTNTGELFF. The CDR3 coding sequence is TGTGCCAGCAGTTACCGTGGCAGGACGAACACCGGGGAGCTGTTTTTT.